The T cell receptor beta chain under discussion was sequenced for a study of cytomegalovirus exposure and HLA in healthy donors. Overall study context: Researchers found that approximately 77% of over 350 genotyped donors fell within the Caucasian-associated ancestry cluster.

General study findings and limits: Cytomegalovirus status was reportedly diagnosed by the classifier with high sensitivity and specificity.

For this clone: Its antigen is not identified.

With 60 Vbeta and 13 Jbeta primers, the PCR was carried out. Data came from immunoSEQ multiplex PCR; TCRdb stores just in-frame clones and leaves some out. The sample comprises 150,000 to 200,000 clones, 75% to 90% of which are singletons, and approximately 0.98% rests with the top ten. This receptor was identified in a boy aged 2-15 years in good health and CMV-seronegative. Specimen: PBMCs.

CDR3 protein: CSVGTGNTGELFF. The CDR3 bases are TGCAGCGTGGGGACAGGGAACACCGGGGAGCTGTTTTTT. The chain couples TRBV29-1 to TRBJ2-2; 8 bases map to TRBD1. The germline CDR1 and CDR2 sequences are SQVTM and ANQGSEA. This CDR3 region has 13 residues. V shed 6 bases, J shed 1 base, and the junction held 1 base outside the gene matches.